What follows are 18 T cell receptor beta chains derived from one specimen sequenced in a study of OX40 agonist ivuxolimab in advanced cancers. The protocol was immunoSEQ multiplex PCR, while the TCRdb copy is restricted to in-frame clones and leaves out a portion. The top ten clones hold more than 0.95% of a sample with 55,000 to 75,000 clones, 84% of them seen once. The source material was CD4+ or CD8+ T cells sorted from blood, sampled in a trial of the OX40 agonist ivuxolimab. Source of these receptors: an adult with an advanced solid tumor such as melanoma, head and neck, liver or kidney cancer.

CDR3 sequence reads: CASSSTGEETQYF. The CDR3 DNA sequence: TGTGCCAGTAGTAGTACAGGGGAAGAGACCCAGTACTTC. The chain employs TRBV19 and TRBJ2-5, with 7 nucleotides matching TRBD1. V was pared by 4 bases and J by 3 bases, with 2 bases of the junction left unmatched. CDR3 length equals 13 residues. CDR1 is LNHDA, CDR2 SQIVND, per germline (reference sequence).

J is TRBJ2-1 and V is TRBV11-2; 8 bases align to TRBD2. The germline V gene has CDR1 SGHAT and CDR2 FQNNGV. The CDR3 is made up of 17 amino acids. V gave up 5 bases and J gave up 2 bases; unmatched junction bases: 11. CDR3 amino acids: CASSPFTTSGPYNEQFF. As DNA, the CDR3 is TGTGCCAGCAGCCCTTTCACTACTAGCGGTCCCTACAATGAGCAGTTCTTC.

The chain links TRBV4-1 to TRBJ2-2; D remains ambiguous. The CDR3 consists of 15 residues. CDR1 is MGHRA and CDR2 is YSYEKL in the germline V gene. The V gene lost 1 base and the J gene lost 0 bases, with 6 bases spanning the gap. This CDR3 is CASSQVAANTGELFF. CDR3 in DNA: TGCGCCAGCAGCCAAGTCGCAGCGAACACCGGGGAGCTGTTTTTT.

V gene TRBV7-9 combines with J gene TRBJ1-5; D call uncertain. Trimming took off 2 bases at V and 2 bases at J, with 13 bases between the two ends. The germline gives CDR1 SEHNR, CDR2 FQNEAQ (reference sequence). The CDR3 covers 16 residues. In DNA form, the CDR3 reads TGTGCCAGCAGCTTAACCCGGGCGTGGGGCAATCAGCCCCAGCATTTT. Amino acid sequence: CASSLTRAWGNQPQHF. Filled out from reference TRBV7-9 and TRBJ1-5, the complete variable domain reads DTGVSQNPRHKITKRGQNVTFRCDPISEHNRLYWYRQTLGQGPEFLTYFQNEAQLEKSRLLSDRFSAERPKGSFSTLEIQRTEQGDSAMYLCASSLTRAWGNQPQHFGDGTRLSIL.

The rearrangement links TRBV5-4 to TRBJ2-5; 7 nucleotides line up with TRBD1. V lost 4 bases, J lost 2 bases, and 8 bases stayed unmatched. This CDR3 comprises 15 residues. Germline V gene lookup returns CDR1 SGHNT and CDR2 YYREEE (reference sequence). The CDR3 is CASSLGQVLQETQYF. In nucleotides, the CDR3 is TGTGCCAGCAGCCTCGGACAGGTACTACAAGAGACCCAGTACTTC.

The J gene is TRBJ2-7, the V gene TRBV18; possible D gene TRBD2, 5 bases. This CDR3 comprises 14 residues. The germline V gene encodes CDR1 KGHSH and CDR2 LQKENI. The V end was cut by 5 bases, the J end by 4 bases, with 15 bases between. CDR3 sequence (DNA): TGTGCCAGCTCATTACTAGACGTTCAATACGAGCAGTACTTC. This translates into CASSLLDVQYEQYF.

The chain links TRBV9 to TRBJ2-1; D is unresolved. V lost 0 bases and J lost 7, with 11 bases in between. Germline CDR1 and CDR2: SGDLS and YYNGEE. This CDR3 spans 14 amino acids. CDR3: CASSVATTGNEQFF. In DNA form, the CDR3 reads TGTGCCAGCAGCGTAGCGACAACTGGGAATGAGCAGTTCTTC.

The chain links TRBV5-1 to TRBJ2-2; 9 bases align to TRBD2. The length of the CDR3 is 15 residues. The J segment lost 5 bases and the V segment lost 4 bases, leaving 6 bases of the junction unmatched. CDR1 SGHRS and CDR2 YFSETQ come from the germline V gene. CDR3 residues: CASSTSGGKTGELFF. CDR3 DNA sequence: TGCGCCAGCAGCACCAGCGGGGGGAAAACCGGGGAGCTGTTTTTT.

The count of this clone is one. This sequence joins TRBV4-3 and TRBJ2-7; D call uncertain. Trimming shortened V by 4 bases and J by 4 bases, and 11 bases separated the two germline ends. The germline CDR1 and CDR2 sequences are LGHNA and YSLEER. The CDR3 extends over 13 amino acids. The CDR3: CASSPQPSYEQYF. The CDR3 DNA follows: TGCGCCAGCAGCCCCCAGCCCAGTTACGAGCAGTACTTC.

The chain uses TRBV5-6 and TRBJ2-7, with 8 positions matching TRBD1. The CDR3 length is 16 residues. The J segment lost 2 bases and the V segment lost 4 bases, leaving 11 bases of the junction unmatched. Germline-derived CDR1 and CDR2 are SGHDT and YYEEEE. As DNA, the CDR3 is TGTGCCAGCAGCCGATACCGGACAGGGAAACCCTACGAGCAGTACTTC. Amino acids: CASSRYRTGKPYEQYF.

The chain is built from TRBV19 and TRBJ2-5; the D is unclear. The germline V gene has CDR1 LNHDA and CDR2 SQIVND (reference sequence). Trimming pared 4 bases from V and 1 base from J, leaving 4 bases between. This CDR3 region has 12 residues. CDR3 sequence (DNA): TGTGCCAGTAGTAACGCCCAAGAGACCCAGTACTTC. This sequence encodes CASSNAQETQYF. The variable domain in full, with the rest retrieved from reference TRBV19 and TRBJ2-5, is DGGITQSPKYLFRKEGQNVTLSCEQNLNHDAMYWYRQDPGQGLRLIYYSQIVNDFQKGDIAEGYSVSREKKESFPLTVTSAQKNPTAFYLCASSNAQETQYFGPGTRLLVL.

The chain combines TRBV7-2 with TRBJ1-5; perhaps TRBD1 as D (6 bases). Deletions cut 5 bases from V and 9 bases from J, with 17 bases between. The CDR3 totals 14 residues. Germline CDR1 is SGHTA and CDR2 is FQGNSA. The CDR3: CASSPNRAPSPQHF. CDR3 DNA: TGTGCCAGCAGCCCAAACAGGGCACCGTCGCCCCAGCATTTT.

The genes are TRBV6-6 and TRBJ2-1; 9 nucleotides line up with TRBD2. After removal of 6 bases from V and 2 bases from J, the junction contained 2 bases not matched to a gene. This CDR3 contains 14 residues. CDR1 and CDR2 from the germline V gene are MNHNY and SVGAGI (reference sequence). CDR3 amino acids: CASSPSGAYNEQFF. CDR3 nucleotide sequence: TGTGCCAGCAGCCCTAGCGGGGCCTACAATGAGCAGTTCTTC.

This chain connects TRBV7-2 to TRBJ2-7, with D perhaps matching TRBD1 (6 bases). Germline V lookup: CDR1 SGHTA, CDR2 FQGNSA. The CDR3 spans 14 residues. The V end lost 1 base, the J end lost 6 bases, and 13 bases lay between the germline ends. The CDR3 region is CASSLVQGSREQYF. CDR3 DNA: TGTGCCAGCAGCTTAGTCCAGGGGTCTCGCGAGCAGTACTTC.

The DNA of the CDR3 is TGCAGTGCGCGACAGGGCGTCGAGCAGTACTTC. Translated: CSARQGVEQYF. This chain links TRBV20-1 with TRBJ2-7; 7 nucleotides line up with TRBD1. Per germline, CDR1 DFQATT and CDR2 SNEGSKA (reference sequence). Unmatched junction bases numbered 5, after V lost 6 bases and J lost 6 bases. The CDR3 extends over 11 amino acids.

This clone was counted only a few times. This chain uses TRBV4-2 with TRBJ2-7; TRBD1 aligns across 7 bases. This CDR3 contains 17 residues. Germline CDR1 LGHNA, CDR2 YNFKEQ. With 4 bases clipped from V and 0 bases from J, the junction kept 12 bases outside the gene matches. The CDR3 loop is CASSLVPGQQLSYEQYF. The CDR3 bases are TGTGCCAGCAGCCTAGTCCCGGGACAGCAACTCTCCTACGAGCAGTACTTC.

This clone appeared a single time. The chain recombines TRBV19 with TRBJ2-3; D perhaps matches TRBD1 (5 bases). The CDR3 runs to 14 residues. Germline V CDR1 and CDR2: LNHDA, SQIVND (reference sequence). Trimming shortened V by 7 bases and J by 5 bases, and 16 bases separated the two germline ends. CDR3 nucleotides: TGTGCCAGTAAATACAAAAGAGACAGAGATACGCAGTATTTT. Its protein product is CASKYKRDRDTQYF.

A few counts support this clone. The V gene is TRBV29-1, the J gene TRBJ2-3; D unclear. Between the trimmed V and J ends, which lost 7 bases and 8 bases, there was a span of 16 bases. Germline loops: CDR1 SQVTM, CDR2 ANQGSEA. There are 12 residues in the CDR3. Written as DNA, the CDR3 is TGCAGCGCTTTCGCAGCAAGCGTTACGCAGTATTTT. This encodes CSAFAASVTQYF.